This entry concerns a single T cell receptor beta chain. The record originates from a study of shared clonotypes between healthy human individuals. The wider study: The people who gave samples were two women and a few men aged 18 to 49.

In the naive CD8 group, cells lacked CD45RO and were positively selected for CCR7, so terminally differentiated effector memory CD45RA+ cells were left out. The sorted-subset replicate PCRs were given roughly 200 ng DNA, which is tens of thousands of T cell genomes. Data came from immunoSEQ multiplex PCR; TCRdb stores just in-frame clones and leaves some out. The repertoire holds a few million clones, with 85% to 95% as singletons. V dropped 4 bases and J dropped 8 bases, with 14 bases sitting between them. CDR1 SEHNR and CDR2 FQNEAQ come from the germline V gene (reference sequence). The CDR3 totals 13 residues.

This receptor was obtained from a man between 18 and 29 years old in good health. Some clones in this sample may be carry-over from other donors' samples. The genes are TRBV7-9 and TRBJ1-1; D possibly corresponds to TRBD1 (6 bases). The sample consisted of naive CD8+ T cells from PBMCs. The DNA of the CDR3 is TGTGCCAGCAGCTACCTCACGAGGGGGGAAGCTTTCTTT. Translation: CASSYLTRGEAFF.